The rows below give T cell receptor beta chains drawn from one sample of a study of blood T cell repertoires in COVID-19. Repertoires were generated with immunoSEQ multiplex PCR, while TCRdb's copy carries only in-frame clones and drops some. The sample contains around 61,000 clones, roughly three quarters of which appear only once. Sequencing was carried out using peripheral blood. All receptors derive from a man older than 75 with acute or convalescent COVID-19. The CDR3 runs from the conserved cysteine through the conserved F or W. A D gene is named only where the DNA matches it firmly. Not every row has a clone size; where given, it reads once, few, many or a size class.

V	D	size	J	DNA	CDR3
TRBV24-1	TRBD2	once	TRBJ2-3	TGTGCCACCAGTGATTCCAGCGGGGGGGTTTTCGATACGCAGTATTTT	CATSDSSGGVFDTQYF
TRBV5-1	TRBD1	-	TRBJ2-5	TGCGCCAGCAGCCCGGGGACAGGGAACCAAGAGACCCAGTACTTC	CASSPGTGNQETQYF
TRBV6-2/TRBV6-3	-	-	TRBJ1-5	TGTGCCAGCAGCACCGGAGCACAGCCCCAGCATTTT	CASSTGAQPQHF
TRBV10-3	-	-	TRBJ2-1	TGTGCCATCAGTGACCAACAGGGGGGGCCCTACAATGAGCAGTTCTTC	CAISDQQGGPYNEQFF
TRBV19	TRBD1	once	TRBJ2-7	TGTGCCAGTAGGTCACGACAGGGGAAGTACGAGCAGTACTTC	CASRSRQGKYEQYF
TRBV2	-	few	TRBJ2-7	TGTGCCAGCAGTGGAGATTCATACTCCTACGAGCAGTACTTC	CASSGDSYSYEQYF
TRBV30	TRBD1	-	TRBJ1-2	TGTGCCTGGAGTGTCCAGGGGGCAAGGGGCTACACCTTC	CAWSVQGARGYTF
TRBV18	TRBD1	-	TRBJ2-1	TGTGCCAGCTCACCGGGACAGTCCTACAATGAGCAGTTCTTC	CASSPGQSYNEQFF
TRBV7-2	-	-	TRBJ1-5	TGTGCCAGCAGCGCATCGGACTCGGATCAGCCCCAGCATTTT	CASSASDSDQPQHF
TRBV7-4	TRBD2	-	TRBJ2-7	TGTGCCAGCAGTCTTCTAGCGGGAGGGGGATACGAGCAGTACTTC	CASSLLAGGGYEQYF
TRBV4-3	-	-	TRBJ2-1	TGCGCCAGCAGCCCAGAGGAGGCGGGTGAGCAGTTCTTC	CASSPEEAGEQFF
TRBV11-2	-	-	TRBJ2-6	TGTGCCAGCAGCTTAGACCCTCACAGGGGGGGGTTGGCCAACGTCCTGACTTTC	CASSLDPHRGGLANVLTF
TRBV3-1/TRBV3-2	TRBD2	-	TRBJ2-2	TGTGCCAGCAGCGCGTCGTCGCGGGGGGTAGTCGGGGAGCTGTTTTTT	CASSASSRGVVGELFF
TRBV28	-	-	TRBJ1-6	TGTGCCAGCAGTCCCTCGAGGGACAAGGACCTCCACTTT	CASSPSRDKDLHF
TRBV24-1	-	-	TRBJ1-5	TGTGCCACCAGTGACCGTGGGCAGAATCAGCCCCAGCATTTT	CATSDRGQNQPQHF
TRBV6-5	TRBD1	-	TRBJ2-3	TGTGCCAGCAGTAAGACAGGGGGCCGAGATACGCAGTATTTT	CASSKTGGRDTQYF
TRBV19	-	-	TRBJ2-7	TGTGCCAGTAGCCCCGGGAACGAGCAGTACTTC	CASSPGNEQYF
TRBV3-1/TRBV3-2	-	-	TRBJ1-3	TGTGCCAGCAGCCTGTCAAGGACGGGGGGAAACACCATATATTTT	CASSLSRTGGNTIYF
TRBV5-4	TRBD1	-	TRBJ2-3	TGTGCCAGCAGCTCAGGGGGCAAGGGCACAGATACGCAGTATTTT	CASSSGGKGTDTQYF
TRBV3-1/TRBV3-2	TRBD1	-	TRBJ2-1	TGTGCCAGCAGCCCTGGACAGGGAGGCTACAATGAGCAGTTCTTC	CASSPGQGGYNEQFF
TRBV3-1/TRBV3-2	-	-	TRBJ1-6	TGTGCCAGCAGCCACGCGGCGAGCTCCTATAATTCACCCCTCCACTTT	CASSHAASSYNSPLHF
TRBV13	TRBD1	-	TRBJ2-7	TGTGCCAGCAGCGGACACCGGGACAGGGGGCTCGAGCAGTACTTC	CASSGHRDRGLEQYF
TRBV2	TRBD1	-	TRBJ1-5	TGTGCCAGCTGGACAGGGTTAATTGGGCAGCCCCAGCATTTT	CASWTGLIGQPQHF
TRBV25-1	TRBD1	-	TRBJ1-2	TGTGCCAGCAGTGAAGCAACAGGGGGCTACGGCTACACCTTC	CASSEATGGYGYTF
TRBV18	-	-	TRBJ1-2	TGTGCCAGCCTCCGGACAGTTCCTGGAGATGGCTACACCTTC	CASLRTVPGDGYTF
TRBV24-1	-	-	TRBJ1-4	TGTGCCACCAGTGAGAGAATCGGGGAAAAACTGTTTTTT	CATSERIGEKLFF
TRBV2	-	-	TRBJ1-2	TGTGCCAGCACTCCAATCGGGGGGGGATCCTATGGCTACACCTTC	CASTPIGGGSYGYTF
TRBV7-2	-	few	TRBJ2-3	TGTGCCAGCAGCTTAGTATCGTGGCGGGGGCTCCGGGAAGATACGCAGTATTTT	CASSLVSWRGLREDTQYF
TRBV27	-	once	TRBJ1-1	TGTGCCAGCAGTCGCACGCCGGGGGACACTGAAGCTTTCTTT	CASSRTPGDTEAFF
TRBV19	-	-	TRBJ1-1	TGTGCCAGTAGTATAGTCCGAGCCTTCGGAGCGGAAGGAACTGAAGCTTTCTTT	CASSIVRAFGAEGTEAFF
TRBV29-1	-	few	TRBJ1-2	TGCAGCGTTGAAGATAAGAGGCAATCCTATGGCTACACCTTC	CSVEDKRQSYGYTF
TRBV7-8	TRBD2	few	TRBJ2-3	TGTGCCAGCAGCTTAGTGACGGGAGGGGGCACAGATACGCAGTATTTT	CASSLVTGGGTDTQYF
TRBV30	-	-	TRBJ1-5	TGTGCCTGGAGTGCGGACAATGAGCAGCCCCAGCATTTT	CAWSADNEQPQHF
TRBV11-1	-	-	TRBJ2-2	TGTGCCAGCAGCCCCCTAGAGTACACCGGGGAGCTGTTTTTT	CASSPLEYTGELFF
TRBV20-1	TRBD1	-	TRBJ1-6	TGCAGTGCTAGTAGGGGGGCAGGGGGCTCACCCCTCCACTTT	CSASRGAGGSPLHF
TRBV27	-	-	TRBJ2-5	TGTGCCAGCAGTCTCGGGGAGGCCCAGTACTTC	CASSLGEAQYF
TRBV5-1	TRBD2	-	TRBJ2-2	TGCGCCAGCAGCTTCGGGACTAGCGGGAACACCGGGGAGCTGTTTTTT	CASSFGTSGNTGELFF
TRBV12-3/TRBV12-4	-	-	TRBJ2-2	TGTGCCAGCAGTCGAGGTGGCACCGGGGAGCTGTTTTTT	CASSRGGTGELFF
TRBV9	-	-	TRBJ1-3	TGTGCCAGCAGCGGTCAGAGGCACCCTGGAAACACCATATATTTT	CASSGQRHPGNTIYF
TRBV21-1	-	few	TRBJ1-3	TGTGCCAGCAGGGCCCTCCAGGGCCCTGGAAACACCATATATTTT	CASRALQGPGNTIYF
TRBV7-3	TRBD1	-	TRBJ2-7	TGTGCCAGCAGCCCGGACAGGTCGGGCTCCTACGAGCAGTACTTC	CASSPDRSGSYEQYF
TRBV7-3	-	-	TRBJ2-1	TGTGCCAGCAGCCTAACCCACGGGGACAATGAGCAGTTCTTC	CASSLTHGDNEQFF
TRBV3-1/TRBV3-2	-	-	TRBJ2-1	TGTGCCAGCAGCCAAGACCCCCTCCCGGGTTTCAGAGAGTTCTTC	CASSQDPLPGFREFF
TRBV20-1	-	few	TRBJ1-2	TGCAGTGCTAGTCCGGGACTTAGAGCGGGCTACACCTTC	CSASPGLRAGYTF
TRBV14	-	-	TRBJ1-2	TGTGCCAGCAGCCAAGGTCCCCTACGTGGCTACACCTTC	CASSQGPLRGYTF
TRBV6-2/TRBV6-3	TRBD2	few	TRBJ2-3	TGTGCCAGCAGCCGCCACCTTGAGGGAGGGACAGATACGCAGTATTTT	CASSRHLEGGTDTQYF
TRBV19	-	-	TRBJ2-3	TGTGCCAGAGCCTGTGGGGGGGGCCCAGATACGCAGTATTTT	CARACGGGPDTQYF
TRBV4-2	TRBD2	-	TRBJ2-5	TGTGCCAGCAGCCAAGAGGGGGGGTACGGAGGTAGAAAAGAGACCCAGTACTTC	CASSQEGGYGGRKETQYF
TRBV19	-	-	TRBJ1-5	TGTGCCAGTAGATCATACCCGATTGGAGGGCAGCCCCAGCATTTT	CASRSYPIGGQPQHF
TRBV7-2	TRBD1	-	TRBJ1-2	TGTGCCAGCAGCGAAACCTGGACAGGGGAGTATGGCTACACCTTC	CASSETWTGEYGYTF
TRBV5-1	-	-	TRBJ1-2	TGCGCCAGCAGCTTGGCCGCACAGGCGACCTCAGGCTACACCTTC	CASSLAAQATSGYTF
TRBV28	-	-	TRBJ2-7	TGTGCCAGCAGTTCTCTAGCGAGCCACGAGCAGTACTTC	CASSSLASHEQYF
TRBV28	-	-	TRBJ1-2	TGTGCCAGCAGTTCAGGGGCTGGAGGCTACACCTTC	CASSSGAGGYTF
TRBV18	-	-	TRBJ1-1	TGTGCCAGCTCACCACCGATGGCGGCGAACACTGAAGCTTTCTTT	CASSPPMAANTEAFF